This T cell receptor beta chain was recovered during a study of Ad26.COV2.S vaccination and SARS-CoV-2 variants. Across the whole study: Donor was in the COV1001 Ad26.COV2.S trial arm.

The sample's treatment: around 19 received Ad26.COV2.S at low or high dose, single or two shots; a few received placebo; per-sample allocation not given. Sample collection was performed on day 63 after the first vaccine or placebo injection. The donor was a Boston adult aged 18-55 years. Using immunoSEQ multiplex PCR, the repertoire was profiled, and TCRdb retains in-frame clones only, with some absent. The repertoire holds roughly 460,000 clones, with 89% as singletons. Deletions cut 0 bases from V and 3 bases from J, with 12 bases between. Germline CDR1 SGHTA, CDR2 FQGNSA. The length of the CDR3 is 15 residues.

This chain uses TRBV7-2 with TRBJ2-7; D might be TRBD2 (6 bases). Sequencing was performed on peripheral blood, taken in a trial of Ad26.COV2.S vaccine versus placebo. This TCR came from a person aged 18-60 years who received the Ad26.COV2.S COVID-19 vaccine or a placebo. CDR3 in DNA: TGTGCCAGCAGCTTAGCTGGCGCGGGGAACTACGAGCAGTACTTC. Amino acids: CASSLAGAGNYEQYF.